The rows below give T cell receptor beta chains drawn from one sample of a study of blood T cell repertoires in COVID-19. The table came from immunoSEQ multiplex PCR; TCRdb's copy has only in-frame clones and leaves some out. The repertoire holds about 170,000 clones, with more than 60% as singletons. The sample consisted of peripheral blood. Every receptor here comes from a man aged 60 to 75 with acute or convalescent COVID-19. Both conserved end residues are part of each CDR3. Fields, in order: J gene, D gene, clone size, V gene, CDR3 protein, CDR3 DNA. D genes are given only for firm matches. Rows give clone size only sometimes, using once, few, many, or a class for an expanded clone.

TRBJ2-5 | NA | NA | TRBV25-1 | CASSELSGNRETQYF | TGTGCCAGCAGTGAACTTTCAGGGAACCGGGAGACCCAGTACTTC
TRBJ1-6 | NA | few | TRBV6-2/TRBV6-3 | CASSYGQQDSPLHF | TGTGCCAGCAGTTACGGACAGCAAGATTCACCCCTCCACTTT
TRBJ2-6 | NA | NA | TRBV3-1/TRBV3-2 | CASSPPGSGANVLTF | TGTGCCAGCAGCCCCCCGGGGTCCGGGGCCAACGTCCTGACTTTC
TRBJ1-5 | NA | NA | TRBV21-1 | CASSPGQGYRDSNQPQHF | TGTGCCAGCAGCCCGGGACAGGGGTATCGGGATAGCAATCAGCCCCAGCATTTT
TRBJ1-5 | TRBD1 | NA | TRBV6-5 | CASSSYRGPSNQPQHF | TGTGCCAGCAGTTCTTACAGGGGGCCAAGCAATCAGCCCCAGCATTTT
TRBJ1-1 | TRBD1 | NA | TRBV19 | CASTISRGQGRGTEAFF | TGTGCCAGTACTATATCGCGGGGACAGGGTCGAGGGACTGAAGCTTTCTTT
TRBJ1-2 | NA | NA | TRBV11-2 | CASSRNRVGDGYTF | TGTGCCAGCAGCCGAAATAGAGTAGGGGATGGCTACACCTTC
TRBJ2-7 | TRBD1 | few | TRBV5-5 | CASSLELGQGRAYEQYF | TGTGCCAGCAGCTTGGAATTGGGACAGGGAAGGGCATACGAGCAGTACTTC
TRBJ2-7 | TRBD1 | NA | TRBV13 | CASSLRRGQGYEQYF | TGTGCCAGCAGCTTAAGGCGGGGACAGGGCTACGAGCAGTACTTC
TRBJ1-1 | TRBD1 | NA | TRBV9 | CASSFGTGEAFF | TGTGCCAGCAGCTTTGGGACAGGGGAAGCTTTCTTT
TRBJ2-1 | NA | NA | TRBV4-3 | CASGGWGEQFF | TGCGCCAGTGGCGGGTGGGGTGAGCAGTTCTTC
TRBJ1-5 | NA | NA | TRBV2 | CASSEDAADNQPQHF | TGTGCCAGCAGTGAAGACGCCGCAGACAATCAGCCCCAGCATTTT
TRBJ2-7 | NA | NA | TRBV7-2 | CASSTQGGVTFSYEQYF | TGTGCCAGCAGCACCCAAGGGGGGGTGACCTTCTCCTACGAGCAGTACTTC
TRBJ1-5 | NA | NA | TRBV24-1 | CATSDQGLPQHF | TGTGCCACCAGTGATCAGGGGTTGCCCCAGCATTTT
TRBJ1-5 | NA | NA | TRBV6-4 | CASSEQGGSNQPQHF | TGTGCCAGCAGCGAACAGGGTGGTAGCAATCAGCCCCAGCATTTT
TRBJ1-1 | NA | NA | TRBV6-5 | CASSYDRNTEAFF | TGTGCCAGCAGTTATGACAGGAACACTGAAGCTTTCTTT
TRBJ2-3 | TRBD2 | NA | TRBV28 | CASSLQSIGGGQSDTQYF | TGTGCCAGCAGTTTACAGTCTATCGGGGGGGGGCAGTCAGATACGCAGTATTTT
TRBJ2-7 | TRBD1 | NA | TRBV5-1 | CASSPRQGRYEQYF | TGCGCCAGCAGCCCAAGACAGGGTCGGTACGAGCAGTACTTC
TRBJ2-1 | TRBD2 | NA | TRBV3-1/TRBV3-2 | CASSQVTSGGWNEQFF | TGTGCCAGCAGCCAAGTAACCAGCGGGGGGTGGAATGAGCAGTTCTTC
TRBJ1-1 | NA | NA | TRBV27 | CASTRPDTTEAFF | TGTGCCAGCACCCGCCCGGACACCACTGAAGCTTTCTTT
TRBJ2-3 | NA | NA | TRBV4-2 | CASSQGVMGVDTDTQYF | TGTGCCAGCAGCCAAGGGGTTATGGGAGTAGACACAGATACGCAGTATTTT
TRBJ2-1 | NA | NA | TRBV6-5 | CASSNLAYEQFF | TGTGCCAGCAGCAACCTAGCCTATGAGCAGTTCTTC
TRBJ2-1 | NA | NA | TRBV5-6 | CASNQGSGYNEQFF | TGTGCCAGCAACCAAGGTAGCGGCTACAATGAGCAGTTCTTC
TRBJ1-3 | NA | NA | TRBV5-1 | CASRREVSGNTIYF | TGCGCCAGCAGGAGGGAAGTCTCTGGAAACACCATATATTTT
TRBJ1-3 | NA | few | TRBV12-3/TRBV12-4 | CASSLSGPSTIYF | TGTGCCAGCAGTTTATCGGGTCCAAGCACCATATATTTT
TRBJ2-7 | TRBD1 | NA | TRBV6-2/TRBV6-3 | CASSSLTGTTYEQYF | TGTGCCAGCAGTTCTTTGACAGGGACGACGTACGAGCAGTACTTC
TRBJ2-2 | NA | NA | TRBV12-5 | CASGLGGAGELFF | TGTGCTAGTGGTTTGGGGGGGGCCGGGGAGCTGTTTTTT
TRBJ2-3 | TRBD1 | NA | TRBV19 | CASRTGGMGTDTQYF | TGTGCCAGTAGGACAGGGGGCATGGGGACAGATACGCAGTATTTT
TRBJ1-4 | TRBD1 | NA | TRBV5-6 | CASSLDRGQGTTNEKLFF | TGTGCCAGCAGTCTCGACAGGGGGCAAGGAACAACTAATGAAAAACTGTTTTTT
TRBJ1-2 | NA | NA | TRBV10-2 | CASSEPAANYGYTF | TGCGCCAGCAGTGAGCCGGCGGCTAACTATGGCTACACCTTC
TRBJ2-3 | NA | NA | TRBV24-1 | CATSDSPARTDTQYF | TGTGCCACCAGTGATTCTCCCGCGCGTACAGATACGCAGTATTTT
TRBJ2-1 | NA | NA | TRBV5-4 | CASSFGLGGDEQFF | TGTGCCAGCAGCTTCGGACTAGGGGGGGATGAGCAGTTCTTC
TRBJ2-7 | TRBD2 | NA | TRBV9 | CASSALAGGSYEQYF | TGTGCCAGCAGCGCGCTAGCGGGGGGCTCCTACGAGCAGTACTTC
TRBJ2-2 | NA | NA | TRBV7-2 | CASSMTATNTGELFF | TGTGCCAGCAGCATGACAGCCACGAACACCGGGGAGCTGTTTTTT
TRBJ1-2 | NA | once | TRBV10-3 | CAISEGVPNYGYTF | TGTGCCATCAGTGAGGGAGTTCCTAACTATGGCTACACCTTC
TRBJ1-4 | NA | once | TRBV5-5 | CASSFRTYLNEKLFF | TGTGCCAGCTCCTTTCGGACATACCTTAATGAAAAACTGTTTTTT
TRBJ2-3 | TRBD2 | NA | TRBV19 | CASTSGGIADTQYF | TGTGCCAGTACTAGCGGGGGGATAGCAGATACGCAGTATTTT
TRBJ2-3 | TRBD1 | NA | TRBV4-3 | CASSPGTDSTDTQYF | TGCGCCAGCAGCCCCGGGACAGATAGCACAGATACGCAGTATTTT
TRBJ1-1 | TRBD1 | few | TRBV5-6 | CASSLTRTGTGGTEAFF | TGTGCCAGCAGCCTTACAAGGACCGGGACAGGGGGCACTGAAGCTTTCTTT
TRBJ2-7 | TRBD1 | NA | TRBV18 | CASSLGTGPTYEQYF | TGTGCCAGCTCGCTTGGGACAGGGCCGACCTACGAGCAGTACTTC